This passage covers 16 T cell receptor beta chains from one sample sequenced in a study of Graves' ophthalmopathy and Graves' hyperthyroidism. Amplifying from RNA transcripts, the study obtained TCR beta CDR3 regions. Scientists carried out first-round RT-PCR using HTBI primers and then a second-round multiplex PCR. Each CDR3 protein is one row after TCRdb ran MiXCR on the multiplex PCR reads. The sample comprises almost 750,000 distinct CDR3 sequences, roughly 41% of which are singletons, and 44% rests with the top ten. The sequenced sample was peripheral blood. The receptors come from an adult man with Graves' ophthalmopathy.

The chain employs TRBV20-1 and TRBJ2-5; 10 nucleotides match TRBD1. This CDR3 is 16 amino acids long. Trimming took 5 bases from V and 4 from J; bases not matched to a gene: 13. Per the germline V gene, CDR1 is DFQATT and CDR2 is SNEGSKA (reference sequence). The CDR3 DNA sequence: TGCAGTGCTGACGACGGGACAGGGGCCGGAGGAGAGACCCAGTACTTC. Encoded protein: CSADDGTGAGGETQYF.

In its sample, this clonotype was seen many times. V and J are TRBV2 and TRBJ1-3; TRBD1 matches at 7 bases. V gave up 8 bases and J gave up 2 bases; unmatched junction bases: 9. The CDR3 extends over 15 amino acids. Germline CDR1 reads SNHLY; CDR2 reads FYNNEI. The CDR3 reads CASRRGTLTGNTIYF. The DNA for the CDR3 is TGTGCCAGCCGCAGGGGGACACTTACTGGAAACACCATATATTTT.

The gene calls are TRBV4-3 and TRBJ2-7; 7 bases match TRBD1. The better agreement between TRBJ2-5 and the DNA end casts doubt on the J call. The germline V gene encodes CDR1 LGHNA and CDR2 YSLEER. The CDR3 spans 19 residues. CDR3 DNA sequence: TGCGCCAGCAGCCATAGCAAACAGTACAGGGGCGGAGTAGAAGAGACCCAGTACTTC. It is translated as CASSHSKQYRGGVEETQYF.

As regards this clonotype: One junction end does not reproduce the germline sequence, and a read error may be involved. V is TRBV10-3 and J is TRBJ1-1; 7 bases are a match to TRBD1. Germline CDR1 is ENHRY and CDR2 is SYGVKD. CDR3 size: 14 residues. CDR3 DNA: TGTGCCAGCAGTCTACAGGGGACCCACACTGAAGCTTTCTTT. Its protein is CASSLQGTHTEAFF.

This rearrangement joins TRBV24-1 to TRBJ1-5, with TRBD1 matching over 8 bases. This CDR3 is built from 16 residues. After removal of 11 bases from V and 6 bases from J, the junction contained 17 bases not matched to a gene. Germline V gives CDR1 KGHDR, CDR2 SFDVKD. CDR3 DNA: TGTGCCAGCAGGGACTCCCGGGACAGGTCCGGTCAGCCCCAGCATTTT. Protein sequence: CASRDSRDRSGQPQHF.

CDR3 sequence reads: CASIPSGFLGETQYF. In DNA, the CDR3 is TGTGCCAGCATCCCCTCAGGGTTCTTAGGAGAGACCCAGTACTTC. The J gene is TRBJ2-5, the V gene TRBV7-2; maybe TRBD1 (5 bases). V was trimmed by 7 bases and J by 4 bases, leaving 19 bases between them. This CDR3 region has 15 residues. Germline CDR1 and CDR2: SGHTA and FQGNSA.

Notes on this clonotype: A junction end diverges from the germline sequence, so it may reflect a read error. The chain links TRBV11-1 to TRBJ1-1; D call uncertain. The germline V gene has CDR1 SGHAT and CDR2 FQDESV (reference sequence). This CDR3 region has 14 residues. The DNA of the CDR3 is TGTACCAGCAGAGTACTCGGTATGAACACTGAAGCTTTCTTT. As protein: CTSRVLGMNTEAFF.

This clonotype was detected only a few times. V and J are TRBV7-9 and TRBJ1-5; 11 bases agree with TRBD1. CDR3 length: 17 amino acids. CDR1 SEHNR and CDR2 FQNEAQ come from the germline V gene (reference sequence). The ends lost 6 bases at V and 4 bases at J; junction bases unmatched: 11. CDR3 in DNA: TGTGCCAGCAGTTTCCCGGGACAGGGGGTTGCGAATCAGCCCCAGCATTTT. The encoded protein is CASSFPGQGVANQPQHF.

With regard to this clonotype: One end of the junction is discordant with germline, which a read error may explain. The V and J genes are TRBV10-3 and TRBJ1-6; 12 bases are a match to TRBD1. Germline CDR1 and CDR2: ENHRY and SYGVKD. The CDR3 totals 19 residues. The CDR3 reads CASSYLGQGASPDNSPLHF. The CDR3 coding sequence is TGTGCCAGCAGTTACTTGGGACAGGGGGCTTCGCCGGATAATTCACCCCTCCACTTT.

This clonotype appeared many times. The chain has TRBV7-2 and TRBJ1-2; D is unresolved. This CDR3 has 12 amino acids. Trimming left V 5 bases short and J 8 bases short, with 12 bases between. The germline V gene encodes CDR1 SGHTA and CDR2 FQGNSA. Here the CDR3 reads CASSTRLGGYTF. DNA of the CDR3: TGTGCCAGCAGCACCAGGCTAGGCGGCTACACCTTC.

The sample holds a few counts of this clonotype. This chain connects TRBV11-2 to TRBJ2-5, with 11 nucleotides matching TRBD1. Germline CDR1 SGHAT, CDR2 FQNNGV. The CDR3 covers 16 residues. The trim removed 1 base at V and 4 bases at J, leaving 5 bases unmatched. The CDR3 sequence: CASSLAGTGGRETQYF. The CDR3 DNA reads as TGTGCCAGCAGCTTAGCCGGGACAGGGGGTCGAGAGACCCAGTACTTC.

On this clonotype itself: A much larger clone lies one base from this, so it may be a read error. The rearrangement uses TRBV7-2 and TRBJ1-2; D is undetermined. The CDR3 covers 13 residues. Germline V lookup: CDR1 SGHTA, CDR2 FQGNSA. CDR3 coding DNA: TGTGCCAGCAGCTGGTCGGGCGGGAATGGCTACGCCTTC. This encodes CASSWSGGNGYAF.

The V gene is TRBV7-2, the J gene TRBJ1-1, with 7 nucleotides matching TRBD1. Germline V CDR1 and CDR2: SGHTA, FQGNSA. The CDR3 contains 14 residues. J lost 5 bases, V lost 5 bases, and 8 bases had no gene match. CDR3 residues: CASSIRQGGTEAFF. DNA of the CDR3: TGTGCCAGCAGCATCCGGCAGGGGGGGACTGAAGCTTTCTTT.

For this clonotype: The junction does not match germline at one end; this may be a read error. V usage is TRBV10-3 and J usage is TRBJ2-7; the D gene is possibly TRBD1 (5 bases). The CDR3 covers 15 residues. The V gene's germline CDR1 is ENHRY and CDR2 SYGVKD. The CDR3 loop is CASSLAGPGWIERYF. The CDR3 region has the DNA TGTGCCAGCAGCTTAGCAGGGCCAGGGTGGATCGAGCGGTACTTC.

CDR3 coding DNA: TGTGCCAGCAGCTTATCAGGGTTGGAGCTGTTTTTT. Translated, it gives CASSLSGLELFF. The V and J genes are TRBV25-1 and TRBJ2-2, with D perhaps TRBD1 (5 bases). CDR3 length: 12 amino acids. Trimming pared 6 bases from V and 10 bases from J, leaving 12 bases between. CDR1 and CDR2 from the germline V gene are MGHDK and SYGVNS.

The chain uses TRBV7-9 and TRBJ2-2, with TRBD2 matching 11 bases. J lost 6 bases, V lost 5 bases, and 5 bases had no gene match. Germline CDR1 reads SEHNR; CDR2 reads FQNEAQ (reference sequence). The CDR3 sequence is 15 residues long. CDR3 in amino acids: CASSLTSGRAGELFF. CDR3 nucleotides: TGTGCCAGCAGCCTTACTAGCGGGAGAGCCGGGGAGCTGTTTTTT.